Shown below are 2 T cell receptor beta chains from a single sample sequenced in a study of control samples from healthy donors and cancer patients (dated by TCRdb to the early 2020s). The library was produced with the immunoSEQ multiplex PCR assay. TCRdb holds this immuneACCESS table with in-frame rearrangements only. Some clones are missing; in checked studies, unresolved V genes explain under half, and the rest has no known cause. The sample contains roughly 76,000 clones, 80% to 95% of them found a single time. The top ten constitute roughly 1.3% of the sample. Input material: PBMCs. The receptor source for this set is a woman aged 40 to 50 with lung cancer.

The chain joins TRBV23-1 to TRBJ2-3; D tentatively fits TRBD1 or TRBD2 (5 bases each). TRBV23-1 is an open reading frame whose function is uncertain. CDR3 length equals 13 residues. V gave up 3 bases and J gave up 10 bases, with 14 bases separating them. The CDR3 loop is CASSHPRGTAQYF. CDR3 DNA sequence: TGCGCCAGCAGTCACCCGCGAGGGACGGCGCAGTATTTT.

This chain connects TRBV4-2 to TRBJ2-3, with D perhaps TRBD2 (5 bases). The germline V gene encodes CDR1 LGHNA and CDR2 YNFKEQ. V was shortened by 0 bases and J by 3 bases, with 10 bases between the two germline ends. This CDR3 region has 15 residues. CDR3 sequence reads: CASSQDLVATDTQYF. The CDR3 coding sequence is TGTGCCAGCAGCCAAGACCTAGTAGCGACAGATACGCAGTATTTT.